This T cell receptor beta chain stems from a study of blood T cell repertoires in COVID-19. Study as a whole: Sites in the United States, Italy and Spain provided acute and convalescent COVID-19 samples. PBMCs, B-cell-depleted T cells, or T cells provided the cDNA or gDNA that made up the material.

In germline, CDR1 is LGHNA, CDR2 YNFKEQ. The CDR3 extends over 17 amino acids. The ends lost 5 bases at V and 1 base at J; junction bases unmatched: 12. The authors' processing: Estimation of nucleated cell counts was performed using reference gene primer amplification. The repertoire was sequenced with immunoSEQ multiplex PCR; TCRdb's copy has only in-frame clones and lacks some. V, J and clone size are taken as reported in that table, and D and trimming were inferred from the DNA itself. The sample carries 90,000 to 120,000 clones, 80% to 90% recorded once. V is TRBV4-2 and J is TRBJ2-5; 8 bases map to TRBD2. This clonotype was obtained from a woman over 75 with acute or convalescent COVID-19. The sequenced material came from peripheral blood. CDR3 sequence reads: CASSYGGGGGFQETQYF. The CDR3 DNA sequence: TGTGCCAGCAGCTACGGGGGGGGTGGAGGCTTCCAAGAGACCCAGTACTTC.